A single sample is the source of the 29 T cell receptor beta chains below, sequenced in a study of beta chain features in type 1 diabetes. Findings and caveats of the study: Type 1 diabetes patients had moderately but significantly shorter TCRB CDR3s in all four CD4+ subsets.

Of the isolated RNA, all was reverse transcribed, and so the sequenced material was expressed TCRB transcripts. Produced via immunoSEQ multiplex PCR; TCRdb's table is partial and in-frame only. This sample has about 180,000 clones; approximately 8.1% occur once, and the top ten carry approximately 0.54%. No antigen is known for these receptors. Material: central memory CD4+ T cells from blood. The receptors originated from a man between 18 and 29 years old with type 1 diabetes.

The chain joins TRBV9 to TRBJ2-5; TRBD2 aligns across 7 bases. Losses at the gene ends were 4 bases for V and 5 bases for J; bases not matched to a gene: 11. Germline CDR1 is SGDLS and CDR2 is YYNGEE. The CDR3 consists of 15 residues. CDR3 in amino acids: CASSTTAGVRETQYF. The CDR3 DNA reads TGTGCCAGCAGCACAACGGCGGGGGTCCGGGAGACCCAGTACTTC. Full variable domain (outside the CDR3, taken from reference TRBV9 and TRBJ2-5): DSGVTQTPKHLITATGQRVTLRCSPRSGDLSVYWYQQSLDQGLQFLIQYYNGEERAKGNILERFSAQQFPDLHSELNLSSLELGDSALYFCASSTTAGVRETQYFGPGTRLLVL.

This clone was seen a few times. This chain joins TRBV28 and TRBJ1-2, with a possible D match to TRBD1 (5 bases). The CDR3 consists of 14 residues. Germline assignment: CDR1 MDHEN and CDR2 SYDVKM. V shed 2 bases and J shed 6 bases, with 13 bases lying between them. The CDR3 nucleotides are TGTGCCAGCAGTTTACCCTGGCAGGGCAATGGCTACACCTTC. Translating it yields CASSLPWQGNGYTF.

This clone was detected a few times. The chain employs TRBV7-9 and TRBJ2-7; 9 bases line up with TRBD1. J lost 0 bases, V lost 5 bases, and 14 bases had no gene match. The CDR3 contains 18 residues. CDR1 and CDR2 (germline): SEHNR, FQNEAQ (reference sequence). CDR3 in DNA: TGTGCCAGCAGCGATACCCCGGGACAGGGTCGTTCCTCCTACGAGCAGTACTTC. This gives the protein CASSDTPGQGRSSYEQYF. The full variable domain, with the rest looked up from reference TRBV7-9 and TRBJ2-7, is DTGVSQNPRHKITKRGQNVTFRCDPISEHNRLYWYRQTLGQGPEFLTYFQNEAQLEKSRLLSDRFSAERPKGSFSTLEIQRTEQGDSAMYLCASSDTPGQGRSSYEQYFGPGTRLTVT.

In its sample, this clone was seen a few times. V gene TRBV7-2 combines with J gene TRBJ2-3, with unresolved D. Trimming cost V 5 bases and J 2 bases, with 11 bases left between them. The CDR3 consists of 14 residues. Germline assignment: CDR1 SGHTA and CDR2 FQGNSA. For the CDR3, the DNA is TGTGCCAGCAGCCCCGAGTATACCACAGATACGCAGTATTTT. Protein: CASSPEYTTDTQYF. Based on the CDR3 plus reference TRBV7-2 and TRBJ2-3, the full variable domain is GAGVSQSPSNKVTEKGKDVELRCDPISGHTALYWYRQSLGQGLEFLIYFQGNSAPDKSGLPSDRFSAERTGGSVSTLTIQRTQQEDSAVYLCASSPEYTTDTQYFGPGTRLTVL.

The chain couples TRBV7-2 to TRBJ2-1; TRBD2 might be the D (5 bases). Trimming left V 3 bases short and J 5 bases short, with 14 bases between. This CDR3 spans 15 amino acids. Germline values: CDR1 SGHTA, CDR2 FQGNSA. The CDR3 is CASSFMVARNNEQFF. The CDR3 coding sequence is TGTGCCAGCAGCTTTATGGTAGCGCGTAACAATGAGCAGTTCTTC.

In its sample, this clone was seen a few times. The chain has TRBV28 and TRBJ2-3, with 8 nucleotides matching TRBD2. The V and J ends lost 8 bases and 0 bases, in that order; junction bases with no gene match: 16. This CDR3 has 18 residues. Germline assignment: CDR1 MDHEN and CDR2 SYDVKM. The CDR3 region is CASSLAGLRAISTDTQYF. The CDR3 coding sequence is TGTGCCAGCTCATTAGCGGGACTTCGGGCAATTAGCACAGATACGCAGTATTTT.

The chain employs TRBV7-2 and TRBJ2-7; possible D gene TRBD2, 6 bases. Germline V gene sequence: CDR1 SGHTA, CDR2 FQGNSA. The CDR3 spans 17 residues. The V and J ends lost 0 bases and 0 bases respectively, with 15 bases between them. The CDR3 reads CASSLAGPPGGSYEQYF. The CDR3 DNA is TGTGCCAGCAGCTTAGCGGGTCCTCCCGGGGGCTCCTACGAGCAGTACTTC. Filled out from reference TRBV7-2 and TRBJ2-7, the complete variable domain reads GAGVSQSPSNKVTEKGKDVELRCDPISGHTALYWYRQSLGQGLEFLIYFQGNSAPDKSGLPSDRFSAERTGGSVSTLTIQRTQQEDSAVYLCASSLAGPPGGSYEQYFGPGTRLTVT.

This clone came up a few times. This chain links TRBV29-1 with TRBJ2-2; possibly TRBD2 for D (5 bases). Germline CDR1 reads SQVTM; CDR2 reads ANQGSEA. The CDR3 contains 12 residues. Trimming stripped 3 bases from V and 12 bases from J, with 14 bases between. CDR3 loop: CSVDDYLGKLFF. CDR3 sequence (DNA): TGCAGCGTTGACGACTACCTAGGAAAGCTGTTTTTT.

This clone has a handful of counts. The V gene is TRBV10-3, the J gene TRBJ2-1; D is perhaps TRBD1 (6 bases). The V and J ends lost 0 bases and 3 bases respectively, with 12 bases between them. CDR3 size: 16 residues. Germline V gene data show CDR1 as ENHRY and CDR2 as SYGVKD. Here the CDR3 DNA reads TGTGCCATCAGTGAGTCAACAGGGCCCGTCTACAATGAGCAGTTCTTC. The encoded protein is CAISESTGPVYNEQFF.

The genes are TRBV7-2 and TRBJ2-5; 7 nucleotides align to TRBD2. CDR3 length: 14 residues. Germline values: CDR1 SGHTA, CDR2 FQGNSA. V shed 5 bases and J 0 bases; nucleotides not matched to a gene: 3. CDR3 loop: CASSPTSDQETQYF. The CDR3 DNA reads TGTGCCAGCAGCCCTACTAGCGACCAAGAGACCCAGTACTTC.

V and J are TRBV7-7 and TRBJ2-5; D is unclear. Between the trimmed V and J ends, which lost 1 base and 4 bases, there was a span of 10 bases. The V gene's germline CDR1 is SSHAT and CDR2 FNYEAQ (reference sequence). The CDR3 runs 14 residues. The chain's CDR3 is CASSLGVPGETQYF. CDR3 coding DNA: TGTGCCAGCAGCTTAGGAGTACCCGGAGAGACCCAGTACTTC.

This clone was found a few times. The chain recombines TRBV2 with TRBJ1-2; a weak D match, TRBD1 (5 bases). This CDR3 contains 14 residues. V was pared by 3 bases and J by 5 bases, with 13 bases between. Germline V CDR1 and CDR2: SNHLY, FYNNEI. This CDR3 reads CASSDLAREYGYTF. As DNA, the CDR3 is TGTGCCAGCAGTGATTTAGCCAGGGAATATGGCTACACCTTC.

The V gene is TRBV2, the J gene TRBJ2-6; a weak D match, TRBD1 (5 bases). Trimming stripped 5 bases from V and 6 bases from J, with 8 bases between. CDR1 and CDR2 (germline): SNHLY, FYNNEI. The CDR3 runs 13 residues. For the CDR3, the DNA is TGTGCCAGCAGTACACAGGTGGCCAACGTCCTGACTTTC. Translation: CASSTQVANVLTF.

This clone was detected a few times. The rearrangement links TRBV9 to TRBJ1-2; perhaps TRBD1 as D (6 bases). The length of the CDR3 is 14 residues. Trimming took off 3 bases at V and 2 bases at J, with 11 bases between the two ends. Germline V gene data show CDR1 as SGDLS and CDR2 as YYNGEE. CDR3 sequence reads: CASSASDRNYGYTF. CDR3 nucleotides: TGTGCCAGCAGCGCCTCGGACAGAAACTATGGCTACACCTTC.

The V gene is TRBV7-2, the J gene TRBJ2-3; the D gene is possibly TRBD1 (6 bases). This CDR3 is built from 16 residues. Germline values: CDR1 SGHTA, CDR2 FQGNSA. Trimming pared 4 bases from V and 0 bases from J, leaving 14 bases between. The CDR3 nucleotides are TGTGCCAGCAGCTCGGGAAGGACAGCTAGCACAGATACGCAGTATTTT. Its translation is CASSSGRTASTDTQYF. Full variable domain (outside the CDR3, taken from reference TRBV7-2 and TRBJ2-3): GAGVSQSPSNKVTEKGKDVELRCDPISGHTALYWYRQSLGQGLEFLIYFQGNSAPDKSGLPSDRFSAERTGGSVSTLTIQRTQQEDSAVYLCASSSGRTASTDTQYFGPGTRLTVL.

This clone was detected a few times. This rearrangement joins TRBV30 to TRBJ1-6; 8 bases line up with TRBD1. V was pared by 0 bases and J by 5 bases, with 21 bases of the junction left unmatched. The germline gives CDR1 GTSNPN, CDR2 SVGIG (reference sequence). This CDR3 contains 21 residues. The CDR3 nucleotides read TGTGCCTGGAGTGTTCGAGACCGACTCAGGGGGCCGACTGGTAATAATTCACCCCTCCACTTT. This translates into CAWSVRDRLRGPTGNNSPLHF.

Only a few counts were recorded for this clone. The rearrangement uses TRBV6-6 and TRBJ2-1, with D tentatively TRBD1 (6 bases). Germline V gives CDR1 MNHNY, CDR2 SVGAGI (reference sequence). V lost 5 bases and J 0 bases, leaving 14 bases between the germline ends. The CDR3 runs to 16 residues. The CDR3 DNA sequence: TGTGCCAGCAGTCCCTGGGACACCAGCTCCTACAATGAGCAGTTCTTC. It translates to CASSPWDTSSYNEQFF.

This clone was seen a few times. The rearrangement links TRBV5-1 to TRBJ2-7; D is ambiguous. The V gene's germline CDR1 is SGHRS and CDR2 YFSETQ. This CDR3 is built from 13 residues. The V end lost 0 bases, the J end lost 2 bases, and 6 bases lay between the germline ends. CDR3 amino acids: CASSLATTYEQYF. The CDR3 DNA follows: TGCGCCAGCAGCTTGGCCACAACCTACGAGCAGTACTTC.

This clone has only a few counts. The chain has TRBV9 and TRBJ2-1, with TRBD1 as a possible D gene (5 bases). Germline CDR1 and CDR2: SGDLS and YYNGEE. The length of the CDR3 is 15 residues. V was trimmed by 0 bases and J by 8 bases, leaving 15 bases between them. CDR3 in amino acids: CASSVDWTTGHEQFF. CDR3 DNA: TGTGCCAGCAGCGTAGACTGGACCACAGGTCATGAGCAGTTCTTC.

The sample holds a few counts of this clone. The chain joins TRBV7-2 to TRBJ1-5, with a possible D match to TRBD1 (6 bases). The CDR3 is 15 residues long. Germline V lookup: CDR1 SGHTA, CDR2 FQGNSA. V gave up 7 bases and J gave up 2 bases, with 15 bases separating them. The CDR3 coding sequence is TGTGCCAGCAACCAAGGGGGGGACGGCAATCAGCCCCAGCATTTT. Protein product: CASNQGGDGNQPQHF.

The CDR3 DNA sequence: TGTGCCAGCAGCGCGATTCTGGAGAGAACGCAGTATTTT. Encoded protein: CASSAILERTQYF. The genes are TRBV7-8 and TRBJ2-3; D ambiguous. This CDR3 is built from 13 residues. The germline V gene has CDR1 SGHVS and CDR2 FQNEAQ. Trimming removed 5 bases at V and 9 bases at J, with 15 bases between.

This chain links TRBV27 with TRBJ2-7; 8 bases map to TRBD1. The CDR3 sequence is 14 residues long. Germline CDR1 is MNHEY and CDR2 is SMNVEV (reference sequence). With V trimmed by 2 bases and J by 5 bases, 5 bases remained unmatched. The CDR3 DNA sequence: TGTGCCAGCAGTTTACACAGGGGGATCAACGAGCAGTACTTC. The encoded protein is CASSLHRGINEQYF.

The chain recombines TRBV6-5 with TRBJ1-2; D is undetermined. V dropped 5 bases and J dropped 6 bases, with 19 bases sitting between them. The CDR3 has 15 residues. Germline CDR1 reads MNHEY; CDR2 reads SVGAGI. Written as DNA, the CDR3 is TGTGCCAGCAGTCAACAACAGCCTATGATGGATGGCTACACCTTC. This translates into CASSQQQPMMDGYTF.

J is TRBJ2-2 and V is TRBV18; D is perhaps TRBD2 (5 bases). The V gene's germline CDR1 is KGHSH and CDR2 LQKENI. This CDR3 has 12 amino acids. With 6 bases removed from V and 7 bases from J, the gap between germline ends came to 9 bases. The CDR3 DNA reads TGTGCCAGCTCCCGGGATGGCGGGGAGCTGTTTTTT. It codes for CASSRDGGELFF.

The CDR3 here is CASSFQHQNIQYF. Here the CDR3 DNA reads TGCGCCAGCAGCTTCCAACACCAAAACATTCAGTACTTC. The chain employs TRBV5-1 and TRBJ2-4; no clear D. Deletions cut 2 bases from V and 5 bases from J, with 8 bases between. This CDR3 comprises 13 residues. Germline CDR1 reads SGHRS; CDR2 reads YFSETQ.

This clone turned up a few times. V and J are TRBV5-1 and TRBJ2-5; D may be TRBD1 (6 bases). The V and J ends lost 4 bases and 0 bases respectively, with 7 bases between them. This CDR3 region has 13 residues. Per the germline V gene, CDR1 is SGHRS and CDR2 is YFSETQ. CDR3 DNA sequence: TGCGCCAGCAGCAGGGACAACCAAGAGACCCAGTACTTC. It is translated as CASSRDNQETQYF.

The CDR3 protein is CASSAGQGTYGYTF. In nucleotides, the CDR3 is TGTGCCAGCAGTGCGGGACAGGGGACCTATGGCTACACCTTC. The genes are TRBV25-1 and TRBJ1-2; TRBD1 agrees at 10 bases. CDR1 and CDR2 from the germline V gene are MGHDK and SYGVNS. There are 14 residues in the CDR3. V lost 4 bases and J lost 4; bases outside the gene matches: 3.

This rearrangement joins TRBV25-1 to TRBJ2-7; D gene ambiguous. The germline V gene has CDR1 MGHDK and CDR2 SYGVNS. V lost 6 bases, J lost 0 bases, and 6 bases lay in between. CDR3 length: 12 amino acids. CDR3 nucleotides: TGTGCCAGCAGGACACCCTCCTACGAGCAGTACTTC. Translating gives CASRTPSYEQYF.

The rearrangement links TRBV5-4 to TRBJ2-1; 9 positions match TRBD2. Losses at the gene ends were 5 bases for V and 5 bases for J; bases not matched to a gene: 8. Germline V lookup: CDR1 SGHNT, CDR2 YYREEE (reference sequence). The CDR3 runs to 15 residues. The CDR3 DNA is TGTGCCAGCAGGGTGGGGACTAGCAGAAACAATGAGCAGTTCTTC. Its translation: CASRVGTSRNNEQFF.